This TCR beta chain was retrieved from a study of cytomegalovirus exposure and HLA in healthy donors. V was cut by 4 bases and J by 8 bases, with 9 bases left in between. Germline V CDR1 and CDR2: SEHNR, FQNEAQ (reference sequence). The CDR3 is 12 residues long. TCRdb keeps only in-frame clones here, not all; method: immunoSEQ multiplex PCR. The table lists about 120,000 clones, about 96% of them singletons, with 1.7% in the top ten. The receptor was derived from a man aged 18 to 35 in good health and CMV-seronegative. The sequencing input was PBMCs. V and J are TRBV7-9 and TRBJ2-1; no clear D. The CDR3 region has the DNA TGTGCCAGCAGCTCTCTGTCAGATGAGCAGTTCTTC. Protein product: CASSSLSDEQFF.